Below, 30 T cell receptor beta chains from the same sample are listed, as sequenced in a study of blood T cell repertoires in COVID-19. The assay was immunoSEQ multiplex PCR, and TCRdb's table has in-frame clones only and misses some. This sample has roughly 82,000 clones, with roughly 87% found just once. Specimen: peripheral blood. Receptors originate from a woman between 45 and 60 years old in a cohort sampled during active COVID-19.

V is TRBV28 and J is TRBJ2-7; tentatively, D is TRBD1 (5 bases). Germline V gene sequence: CDR1 MDHEN, CDR2 SYDVKM. V was trimmed by 5 bases and J by 0 bases, leaving 17 bases between them. This CDR3 has 16 residues. CDR3 nucleotide sequence: TGTGCCAGCAGTATGACCCCAGGGAAGAGCTCCTACGAGCAGTACTTC. It translates to CASSMTPGKSSYEQYF.

This sequence joins TRBV6-6 and TRBJ2-1; a weak D match, TRBD1 (5 bases). CDR1 and CDR2 (germline): MNHNY, SVGAGI (reference sequence). Between the trimmed V and J ends, which lost 7 bases and 8 bases, there was a span of 18 bases. This CDR3 region has 14 residues. The CDR3 loop reads CASNLRAGSDEQFF. The CDR3 DNA reads TGTGCCAGCAACCTAAGGGCAGGGTCGGATGAGCAGTTCTTC.

V and J are TRBV4-2 and TRBJ1-2; D is undetermined. This CDR3 is built from 13 residues. The V gene lost 0 bases and the J gene lost 2 bases, with 4 bases spanning the gap. The germline V gene has CDR1 LGHNA and CDR2 YNFKEQ. The CDR3: CASSQDKNYGYTF. The CDR3 DNA follows: TGTGCCAGCAGCCAAGACAAAAACTATGGCTACACCTTC.

The chain couples TRBV11-2 to TRBJ2-7; D possibly corresponds to TRBD2 (6 bases). Trimming shortened V by 5 bases and J by 3 bases, and 17 bases separated the two germline ends. Per germline, CDR1 SGHAT and CDR2 FQNNGV. The length of the CDR3 is 15 residues. In nucleotides, the CDR3 is TGTGCCAGCAGCCCCCCGGGCCGGACTATCTACGAGCAGTACTTC. Protein: CASSPPGRTIYEQYF.

V and J are TRBV10-3 and TRBJ1-2; no definite D call. CDR3 length equals 13 residues. Per the germline V gene, CDR1 is ENHRY and CDR2 is SYGVKD. Deletions cut 4 bases from V and 6 bases from J, with 12 bases between. In DNA form, the CDR3 reads TGTGCCATCAGTGGGCAAGAGAGGCATGGCTACACCTTC. Translating gives CAISGQERHGYTF.

The chain recombines TRBV6-5 with TRBJ1-4; 8 bases match TRBD1. Germline V gene sequence: CDR1 MNHEY, CDR2 SVGAGI. V was clipped by 4 bases and J by 10 bases; unmatched bases: 14. This CDR3 is 16 amino acids long. This CDR3 is CASSSGQGASSGKLFF. In DNA, the CDR3 is TGTGCCAGCAGTTCCGGACAGGGCGCGTCGTCAGGAAAACTGTTTTTT.

The J gene is TRBJ1-2, the V gene TRBV5-6, with 8 bases aligning to TRBD1. V was pared by 2 bases and J by 0 bases, with 9 bases of the junction left unmatched. CDR1 is SGHDT, CDR2 YYEEEE, per germline. The CDR3 has 17 amino acids. This CDR3 is CASSFLGTGAANYGYTF. The CDR3 region has the DNA TGTGCCAGCAGCTTTTTGGGGACAGGCGCAGCTAACTATGGCTACACCTTC.

This chain joins TRBV6-5 and TRBJ2-5; possible D gene TRBD2, 6 bases. The CDR3 extends over 15 amino acids. Trimming left V 0 bases short and J 6 bases short, with 14 bases between. Germline V lookup: CDR1 MNHEY, CDR2 SVGAGI. In nucleotides, the CDR3 is TGTGCCAGCAGTTACTCGATGGCCCGGGGGAAGACCCAGTACTTC. This translates into CASSYSMARGKTQYF.

V usage is TRBV27 and J usage is TRBJ2-1; 8 bases are shared with TRBD1. The germline CDR1 and CDR2 sequences are MNHEY and SMNVEV (reference sequence). The CDR3 has 18 residues. J gave up 4 bases and V 5 bases, and 16 bases lay outside the gene matches. The CDR3 coding sequence is TGTGCCAGCAGTCTGTTACCGGGACAGGACAACCCGTACAATGAGCAGTTCTTC. Protein: CASSLLPGQDNPYNEQFF.

The rearrangement links TRBV3-1 (or the pseudogene TRBV3-2) to TRBJ1-1; D is unclear. The V gene's germline CDR1 is LGHDT and CDR2 YNNKEL (reference sequence). The ends were cut back, 1 base at V and 1 base at J, with 4 bases in the middle. The CDR3 spans 13 residues. In DNA, the CDR3 is TGTGCCAGCAGCCAAGTAGAGAACACTGAAGCTTTCTTT. Amino acids: CASSQVENTEAFF.

CDR3 bases: TGTGCCAGTGGCACCCCAGGGGGCGGCACAGATACGCAGTATTTT. This gives the protein CASGTPGGGTDTQYF. J is TRBJ2-3 and V is TRBV19, with 8 bases identical to TRBD1. Germline values: CDR1 LNHDA, CDR2 SQIVND (reference sequence). The junction had 8 bases not matched to a gene; V was cut back by 8 bases and J by 1 base. This CDR3 region has 15 residues.

V and J are TRBV28 and TRBJ1-2; D is possibly TRBD1 (6 bases). CDR3 length equals 14 residues. The germline CDR1 and CDR2 sequences are MDHEN and SYDVKM. The V end was cut by 6 bases, the J end by 2 bases, with 13 bases between. The CDR3 sequence: CASRLTGVNYGYTF. The DNA of the CDR3 is TGTGCCAGCAGGCTGACAGGAGTAAACTATGGCTACACCTTC.

The V call is TRBV7-3, the J call TRBJ2-7; 9 nucleotides line up with TRBD2. Germline loops: CDR1 SGHTA, CDR2 FQGTGA. This CDR3 contains 12 residues. V dropped 2 bases and J dropped 7; count of bases not matched to a gene: 0. CDR3 in amino acids: CASSLAGGEQYF. The DNA of the CDR3 is TGTGCCAGCAGCTTAGCGGGAGGGGAGCAGTACTTC. The whole variable domain, filled in from reference TRBV7-3 and TRBJ2-7, reads GAGVSQTPSNKVTEKGKYVELRCDPISGHTALYWYRQSLGQGPEFLIYFQGTGAADDSGLPNDRFFAVRPEGSVSTLKIQRTERGDSAVYLCASSLAGGEQYFGPGTRLTVT.

CDR3 bases: TGTGCCAGTAGTATGCCGGGACAGCTTACCTACGAGCAGTACTTC. It specifies CASSMPGQLTYEQYF. The chain uses TRBV19 and TRBJ2-7; 7 bases match TRBD1. The CDR3 covers 15 residues. Per the germline V gene, CDR1 is LNHDA and CDR2 is SQIVND (reference sequence). Unmatched junction bases numbered 7, after V lost 3 bases and J lost 2 bases. Full variable domain (remainder filled in from reference TRBV19 and TRBJ2-7): DGGITQSPKYLFRKEGQNVTLSCEQNLNHDAMYWYRQDPGQGLRLIYYSQIVNDFQKGDIAEGYSVSREKKESFPLTVTSAQKNPTAFYLCASSMPGQLTYEQYFGPGTRLTVT.

The table lists this clone with a count of one. The V call is TRBV7-8, the J call TRBJ1-5, with 7 bases fitting TRBD1. The V gene's germline CDR1 is SGHVS and CDR2 FQNEAQ. The CDR3 contains 15 residues. The ends lost 6 bases at V and 4 bases at J; junction bases unmatched: 9. The CDR3, as DNA: TGTGCCAGCAGTAGAGACAGGGATGGGAATCAGCCCCAGCATTTT. It codes for CASSRDRDGNQPQHF.

This clone was seen a few times. The V and J genes are TRBV5-1 and TRBJ1-5, with D perhaps TRBD1 (5 bases). The germline V and J ends were trimmed by 0 bases and 7 bases, with 11 bases remaining between them. Germline values: CDR1 SGHRS, CDR2 YFSETQ. The CDR3 totals 14 residues. CDR3 sequence (DNA): TGCGCCAGCAGCTTGGAGATAGGGGAACAGCCCCAGCATTTT. Its translation is CASSLEIGEQPQHF.

V and J are TRBV29-1 and TRBJ2-2; possible D gene TRBD1, 5 bases. The ends were cut back, 2 bases at V and 4 bases at J, with 14 bases in the middle. The CDR3 consists of 15 residues. Germline V CDR1 and CDR2: SQVTM, ANQGSEA. CDR3 residues: CSVEKTDSPTGELFF. The CDR3 bases are TGCAGCGTTGAAAAGACAGATTCTCCCACCGGGGAGCTGTTTTTT.

This CDR3 reads CASSFRPLRTFNEQFF. DNA for the CDR3: TGTGCCAGCAGTTTCAGGCCCCTCAGGACTTTCAATGAGCAGTTCTTC. This chain uses TRBV28 with TRBJ2-1, with a tentative D call TRBD2 (5 bases). Trimming removed 3 bases at V and 6 bases at J, with 18 bases between. The CDR3 consists of 16 residues. The V gene's germline CDR1 is MDHEN and CDR2 SYDVKM.

The chain has TRBV27 and TRBJ2-7; 7 bases are a match to TRBD1. V lost 5 bases and J lost 2; bases outside the gene matches: 9. Germline CDR1 and CDR2: MNHEY and SMNVEV (reference sequence). The CDR3 totals 15 residues. CDR3 DNA sequence: TGTGCCAGCAGTCTACCCGGGACAGAAACCTACGAGCAGTACTTC. Translating it yields CASSLPGTETYEQYF.

The chain links TRBV11-2 to TRBJ2-7, with D uncertain. Germline values: CDR1 SGHAT, CDR2 FQNNGV. Trimming stripped 5 bases from V and 0 bases from J, with 11 bases between. This CDR3 contains 14 residues. The CDR3 sequence is CASSLWAASYEQYF. The CDR3 region has the DNA TGTGCCAGCAGCCTCTGGGCTGCCTCCTACGAGCAGTACTTC.

This clone was seen only once. The rearrangement uses TRBV15 and TRBJ2-1, with 7 bases lining up with TRBD2. Per germline, CDR1 LNHNV and CDR2 YYDKDF (reference sequence). This CDR3 region has 15 residues. Trimming took 1 base from V and 5 from J; bases not matched to a gene: 5. The DNA of the CDR3 is TGTGCCACCAGCAGAGGCGAGCGGGGAAACAATGAGCAGTTCTTC. Protein sequence: CATSRGERGNNEQFF. Complete variable domain (other parts from reference TRBV15 and TRBJ2-1): DAMVIQNPRYQVTQFGKPVTLSCSQTLNHNVMYWYQQKSSQAPKLLFHYYDKDFNNEADTPDNFQSRRPNTSFCFLDIRSPGLGDTAMYLCATSRGERGNNEQFFGPGTRLTVL.

J is TRBJ1-2 and V is TRBV19, with a weak D call TRBD1 (5 bases). The CDR3 sequence is 14 residues long. V was shortened by 6 bases and J by 3 bases, with 14 bases between the two germline ends. CDR1 and CDR2 (germline): LNHDA, SQIVND (reference sequence). CDR3 sequence: CASSPTQGHYGYTF. The CDR3 coding sequence is TGTGCCAGTAGCCCGACCCAGGGTCACTATGGCTACACCTTC.

The chain combines TRBV28 with TRBJ2-7; 7 bases fit TRBD2. From germline, CDR1 is MDHEN and CDR2 SYDVKM. The CDR3 runs to 17 residues. V shed 8 bases, J shed 3 bases, and the junction held 19 bases outside the gene matches. The CDR3 loop is CASSFGLAAGEGYEQYF. The CDR3 DNA follows: TGTGCCAGCTCGTTTGGCCTAGCGGCCGGAGAGGGCTACGAGCAGTACTTC.

This clone showed up just once. The chain uses TRBV7-9 and TRBJ1-1; D ambiguous. Looked up from germline, CDR1 is SEHNR and CDR2 is FQNEAQ (reference sequence). The V end was cut by 1 base, the J end by 2 bases, with 8 bases between. The CDR3 runs 14 residues. The CDR3 here is CASSLDRLNTEAFF. In DNA form, the CDR3 reads TGTGCCAGCAGCTTAGACAGATTAAACACTGAAGCTTTCTTT.

The chain has TRBV6-1 and TRBJ2-7; 11 bases align to TRBD2. Germline V CDR1 and CDR2: MNHNS, SASEGT. CDR3 length: 15 amino acids. J was trimmed by 4 bases and V by 1 base; bases with no gene match: 3. For the CDR3, the DNA is TGTGCCAGCAGTGAAGGGACTAGCGGGTCATACGAGCAGTACTTC. This gives the protein CASSEGTSGSYEQYF.

The chain links TRBV28 to TRBJ2-3; the D gene is possibly TRBD1 (5 bases). Trimming removed 3 bases from V and 0 bases from J, with 10 bases in between. The germline CDR1 and CDR2 sequences are MDHEN and SYDVKM. CDR3 length: 15 residues. The CDR3 bases are TGTGCCAGCAGTTTGCCTCAGGGAAGCACAGATACGCAGTATTTT. Translation gives CASSLPQGSTDTQYF.

The J gene is TRBJ1-5, the V gene TRBV6-1, with 9 nucleotides matching TRBD1. The CDR3 loop spans 16 amino acids. The junction had 7 bases not matched to a gene; V was cut back by 2 bases and J by 5 bases. The germline CDR1 and CDR2 sequences are MNHNS and SASEGT. CDR3 sequence: CASSELGTGGYQPQHF. CDR3 bases: TGTGCCAGCAGTGAATTAGGTACAGGGGGCTATCAGCCCCAGCATTTT.

The chain couples TRBV7-3 to TRBJ2-1; D may be TRBD1 (5 bases). CDR1 and CDR2 from the germline V gene are SGHTA and FQGTGA. This CDR3 is 16 amino acids long. Trimming cost V 5 bases and J 3 bases, with 17 bases left between them. This CDR3 reads CASSPQTAPGYNEQFF. In nucleotides, the CDR3 is TGTGCCAGCAGCCCTCAGACAGCCCCGGGCTACAATGAGCAGTTCTTC.

The gene calls are TRBV10-3 and TRBJ1-2; D may be TRBD1 (6 bases). Trimming removed 4 bases from V and 0 bases from J, with 15 bases in between. The CDR3 has 16 amino acids. CDR1 and CDR2 from the germline V gene are ENHRY and SYGVKD. DNA of the CDR3: TGTGCCATCAGTGCTTCCGCAGGGGTGGCTAACTATGGCTACACCTTC. As protein: CAISASAGVANYGYTF.

This clone appeared once. The chain couples TRBV18 to TRBJ2-1; 8 positions agree with TRBD2. The V gene end was trimmed by 6 bases and the J gene end by 6 bases; junction bases not matched to a gene: 16. CDR3 size: 17 residues. The germline gives CDR1 KGHSH, CDR2 LQKENI. CDR3 DNA sequence: TGTGCCAGCTCCCCCGGTGGGGTAGCGGGACTGATCAATGAGCAGTTCTTC. Translated: CASSPGGVAGLINEQFF.